This TCR beta chain emerged from a study of sequential checkpoint blockade in melanoma. The wider study: Patients were randomized 1:1 to nivolumab-then-ipilimumab or ipilimumab-then-nivolumab first-line.

Treatment described: randomized to nivolumab then ipilimumab (arm A) or the reverse (arm B). From thawed PBMCs, live CD3+CD8+ cells negative for CD19 and CD56 were sorted. Only in-frame clones appear in the TCRdb table, and some are missing; sequencing was by immunoSEQ multiplex PCR. The top ten clones hold about 38% of a sample with about 19,000 clones, around 82% of them seen once. Trimming left V 10 bases short and J 5 bases short, with 8 bases between. CDR1 is SEHNR, CDR2 FQNEAQ, per germline (reference sequence). The CDR3 covers 11 residues. The chain has TRBV7-9 and TRBJ2-2, with D hard to call. The receptor was derived from a human donor with melanoma. The sequences come from CD8+ T cells sorted from blood (inferred from file names), collected from a patient given nivolumab and ipilimumab in sequence. The DNA for the CDR3 is TGTGCCAACGGGTTTACCGGGGAGCTGTTTTTT. This translates into CANGFTGELFF.